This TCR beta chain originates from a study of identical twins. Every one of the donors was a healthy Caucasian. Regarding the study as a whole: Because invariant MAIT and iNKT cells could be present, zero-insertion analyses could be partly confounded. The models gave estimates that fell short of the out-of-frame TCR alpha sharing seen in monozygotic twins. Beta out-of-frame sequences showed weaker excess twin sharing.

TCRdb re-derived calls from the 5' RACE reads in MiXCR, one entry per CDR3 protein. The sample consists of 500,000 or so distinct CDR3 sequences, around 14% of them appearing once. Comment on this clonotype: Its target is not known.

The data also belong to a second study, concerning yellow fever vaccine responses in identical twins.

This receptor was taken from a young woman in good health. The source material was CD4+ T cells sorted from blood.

The CDR3 DNA reads as TGCGCCAGCGGGGACGGTGGGCTCTCTGGAAACACCATATATTTT. This encodes CASGDGGLSGNTIYF. The chain has TRBV10-1 and TRBJ1-3, with TRBD1 as a possible D gene (5 bases). The V gene lost 8 bases and the J gene lost 0 bases, with 14 bases spanning the gap. Germline assignment: CDR1 WNHNN and CDR2 SYGVQD (reference sequence). The CDR3 has 15 amino acids.